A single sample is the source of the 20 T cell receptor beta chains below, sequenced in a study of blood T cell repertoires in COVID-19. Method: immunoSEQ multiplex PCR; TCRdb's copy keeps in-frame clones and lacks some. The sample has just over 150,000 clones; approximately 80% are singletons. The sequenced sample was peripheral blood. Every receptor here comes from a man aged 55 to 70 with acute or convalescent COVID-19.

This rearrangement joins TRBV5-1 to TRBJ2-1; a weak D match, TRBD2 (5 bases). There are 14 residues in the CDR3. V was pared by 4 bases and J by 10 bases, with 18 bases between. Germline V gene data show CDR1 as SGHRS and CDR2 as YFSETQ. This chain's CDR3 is CASSPAGWTGEQFF. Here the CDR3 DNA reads TGCGCCAGCAGCCCGGCCGGGTGGACGGGGGAGCAGTTCTTC.

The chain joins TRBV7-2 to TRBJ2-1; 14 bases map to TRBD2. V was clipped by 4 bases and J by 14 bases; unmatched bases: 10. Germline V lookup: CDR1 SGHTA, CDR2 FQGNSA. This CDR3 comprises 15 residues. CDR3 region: CASSWGLAGAVPEFF. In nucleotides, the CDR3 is TGTGCCAGCAGCTGGGGACTAGCGGGGGCAGTGCCAGAGTTCTTC.

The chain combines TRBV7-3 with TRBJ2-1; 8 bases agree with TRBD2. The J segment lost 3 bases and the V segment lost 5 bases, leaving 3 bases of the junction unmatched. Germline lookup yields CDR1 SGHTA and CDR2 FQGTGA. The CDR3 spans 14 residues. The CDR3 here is CASSPGTSYNEQFF. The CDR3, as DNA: TGTGCCAGCAGCCCCGGGACTAGCTACAATGAGCAGTTCTTC.

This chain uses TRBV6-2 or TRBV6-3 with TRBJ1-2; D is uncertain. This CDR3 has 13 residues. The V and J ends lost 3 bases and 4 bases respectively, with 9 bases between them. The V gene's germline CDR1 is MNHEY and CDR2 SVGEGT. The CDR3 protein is CASSYQAPYGYTF. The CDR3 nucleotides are TGTGCCAGCAGTTATCAGGCACCCTATGGCTACACCTTC.

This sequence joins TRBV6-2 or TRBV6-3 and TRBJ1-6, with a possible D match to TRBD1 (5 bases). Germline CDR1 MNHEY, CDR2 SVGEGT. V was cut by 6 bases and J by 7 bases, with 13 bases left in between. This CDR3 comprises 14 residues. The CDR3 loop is CASSPLGGNSPLHF. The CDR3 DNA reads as TGTGCCAGCAGCCCCCTGGGGGGGAATTCACCCCTCCACTTT.

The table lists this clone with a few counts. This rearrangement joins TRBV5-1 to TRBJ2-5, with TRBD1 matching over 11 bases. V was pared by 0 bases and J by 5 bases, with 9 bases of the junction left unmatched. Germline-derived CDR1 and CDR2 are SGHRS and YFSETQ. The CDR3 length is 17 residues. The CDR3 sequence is CASSLGAGTGGVETQYF. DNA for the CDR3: TGCGCCAGCAGCTTGGGGGCCGGGACAGGGGGTGTTGAGACCCAGTACTTC.

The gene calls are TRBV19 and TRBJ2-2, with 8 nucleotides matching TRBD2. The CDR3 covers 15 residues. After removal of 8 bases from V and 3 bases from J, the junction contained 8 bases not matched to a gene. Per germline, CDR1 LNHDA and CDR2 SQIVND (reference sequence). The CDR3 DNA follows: TGTGCCAGTCTTTCCGGGGGGGGTTACACCGGGGAGCTGTTTTTT. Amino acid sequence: CASLSGGGYTGELFF. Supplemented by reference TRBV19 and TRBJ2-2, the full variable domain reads DGGITQSPKYLFRKEGQNVTLSCEQNLNHDAMYWYRQDPGQGLRLIYYSQIVNDFQKGDIAEGYSVSREKKESFPLTVTSAQKNPTAFYLCASLSGGGYTGELFFGEGSRLTVL.

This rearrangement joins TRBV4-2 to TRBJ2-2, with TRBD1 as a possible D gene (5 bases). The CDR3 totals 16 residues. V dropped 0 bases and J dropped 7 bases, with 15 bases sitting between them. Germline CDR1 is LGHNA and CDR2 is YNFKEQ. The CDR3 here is CASSQEGREVSGELFF. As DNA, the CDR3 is TGTGCCAGCAGCCAAGAGGGGCGTGAGGTTAGCGGGGAGCTGTTTTTT.

The CDR3 DNA follows: TGTGCCAGCAGCCAAGATGTAGCGGGGGTACTAGAGACCCAGTACTTC. It yields the protein CASSQDVAGVLETQYF. This chain joins TRBV4-2 and TRBJ2-5, with TRBD2 matching over 9 bases. The junction had 6 bases not matched to a gene; V was cut back by 0 bases and J by 4 bases. There are 16 residues in the CDR3. Germline-derived CDR1 and CDR2 are LGHNA and YNFKEQ.

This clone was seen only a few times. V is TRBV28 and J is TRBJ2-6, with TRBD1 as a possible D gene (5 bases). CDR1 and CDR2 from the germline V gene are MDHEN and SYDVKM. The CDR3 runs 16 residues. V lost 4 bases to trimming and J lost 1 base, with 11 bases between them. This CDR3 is CASSSIAGSGANVLTF. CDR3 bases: TGTGCCAGCAGTTCCATAGCAGGGTCTGGGGCCAACGTCCTGACTTTC.

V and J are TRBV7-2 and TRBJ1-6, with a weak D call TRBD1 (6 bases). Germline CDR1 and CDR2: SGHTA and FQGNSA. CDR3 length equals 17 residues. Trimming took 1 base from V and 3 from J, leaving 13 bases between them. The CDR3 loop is CASSLVLRGRYNSPLHF. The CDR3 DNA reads TGTGCCAGCAGCTTAGTATTGCGGGGGCGCTATAATTCACCCCTCCACTTT.

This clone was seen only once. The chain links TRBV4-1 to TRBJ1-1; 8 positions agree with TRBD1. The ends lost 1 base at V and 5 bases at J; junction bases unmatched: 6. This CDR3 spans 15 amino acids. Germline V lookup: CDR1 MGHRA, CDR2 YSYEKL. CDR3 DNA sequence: TGCGCCAGCAGCCAAGCCGACAGGGGCGGGACTGAAGCTTTCTTT. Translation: CASSQADRGGTEAFF.

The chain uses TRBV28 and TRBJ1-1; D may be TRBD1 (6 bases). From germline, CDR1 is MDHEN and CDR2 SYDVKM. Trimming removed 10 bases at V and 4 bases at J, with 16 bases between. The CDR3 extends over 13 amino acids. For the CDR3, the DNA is TGTGCCACTTCTATGGGGGGGGCCACTGAAGCTTTCTTT. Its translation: CATSMGGATEAFF.

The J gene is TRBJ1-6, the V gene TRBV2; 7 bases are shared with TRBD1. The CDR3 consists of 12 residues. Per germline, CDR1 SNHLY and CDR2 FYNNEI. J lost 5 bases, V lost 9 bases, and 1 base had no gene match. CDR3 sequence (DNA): TGTGCCAGAACAGGGGATAATTCACCCCTCCACTTT. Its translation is CARTGDNSPLHF.

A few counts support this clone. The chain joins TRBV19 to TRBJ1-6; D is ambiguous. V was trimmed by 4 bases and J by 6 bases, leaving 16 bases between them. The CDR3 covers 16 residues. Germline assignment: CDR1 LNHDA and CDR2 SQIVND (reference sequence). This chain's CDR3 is CASSNQRELSNSPLHF. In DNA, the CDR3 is TGTGCCAGTAGTAATCAGAGGGAGTTAAGTAATTCACCCCTCCACTTT.

The CDR3 region has the DNA TGTGCCAGCAGCTTAGATCAGGGCAGGGTGGCTCGAGAGACCCAGTACTTC. It is translated as CASSLDQGRVARETQYF. The chain uses TRBV11-2 and TRBJ2-5; weak D call: TRBD1 (5 bases). This CDR3 region has 17 residues. Germline V CDR1 and CDR2: SGHAT, FQNNGV. V dropped 0 bases and J dropped 4 bases, with 18 bases sitting between them.

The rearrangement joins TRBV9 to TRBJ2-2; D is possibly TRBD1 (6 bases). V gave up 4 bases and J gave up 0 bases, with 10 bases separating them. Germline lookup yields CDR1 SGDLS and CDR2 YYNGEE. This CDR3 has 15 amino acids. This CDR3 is CASSWGQTNTGELFF. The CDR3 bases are TGTGCCAGCAGCTGGGGGCAAACGAACACCGGGGAGCTGTTTTTT.

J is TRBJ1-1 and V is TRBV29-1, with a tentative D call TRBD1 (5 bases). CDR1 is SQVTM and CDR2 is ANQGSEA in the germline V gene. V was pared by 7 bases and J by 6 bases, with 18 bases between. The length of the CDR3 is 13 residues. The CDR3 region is CSAERGGRAEAFF. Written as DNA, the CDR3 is TGCAGCGCCGAAAGGGGAGGGCGCGCTGAAGCTTTCTTT.

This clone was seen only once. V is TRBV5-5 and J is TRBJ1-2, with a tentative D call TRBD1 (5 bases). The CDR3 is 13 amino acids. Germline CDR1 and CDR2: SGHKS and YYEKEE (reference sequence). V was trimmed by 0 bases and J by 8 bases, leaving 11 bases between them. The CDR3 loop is CASSLAPGRGYTF. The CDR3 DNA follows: TGTGCCAGCAGCTTGGCCCCAGGGCGGGGCTACACCTTC.

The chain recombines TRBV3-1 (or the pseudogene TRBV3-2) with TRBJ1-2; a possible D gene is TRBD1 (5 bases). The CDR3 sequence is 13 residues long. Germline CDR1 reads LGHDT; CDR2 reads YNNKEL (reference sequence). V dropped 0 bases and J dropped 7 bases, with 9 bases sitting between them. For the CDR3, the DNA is TGTGCCAGCAGCCAAGAAGCCGGGGGTGGCTACACCTTC. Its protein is CASSQEAGGGYTF.